This T cell receptor (beta chain) originates from a study of T cell responses to AZD1222 COVID-19 vaccine. Assay used: immunoSEQ multiplex PCR; TCRdb lists only in-frame clones, some missing. Of 120,000 or so clones detected, roughly 82% appear once; the ten largest clones hold about 29%. As concerns this clone: The antigen remains unidentified.

The CDR3 loop spans 12 amino acids. Trimming shortened V by 8 bases and J by 5 bases, and 10 bases separated the two germline ends. Germline V lookup: CDR1 MDHEN, CDR2 SYDVKM. Study-wide findings and caveats: Vaccine-associated CD4 TCRs spanned spike, dominant at 160-218 and 743-854. After two AZD1222 doses, spike-specific TCR breadth and depth rose versus day 0. Scientists sampled the repertoires only once the peak T cell response had passed. Clonal diversity was possibly underestimated, and the donors were mostly white British, with more females.

The rearrangement joins TRBV28 to TRBJ2-1, with D uncertain. This clonotype was obtained from an adult who received the AZD1222 COVID-19 vaccine. This specimen consisted of peripheral blood, obtained 28 days after the second AZD1222 dose. The CDR3 is CASWAGHNEQFF. In DNA form, the CDR3 reads TGTGCCAGCTGGGCTGGGCACAATGAGCAGTTCTTC.